The entry that follows covers one TCR beta chain sequence. Produced via immunoSEQ multiplex PCR; TCRdb's table is partial and in-frame only. The sample includes under 300,000 clones, around nine tenths of them seen just once. The entry originates in a study of blood T cell repertoires in COVID-19. Participants, 18 to 89 years old, spanned approximately 25 US areas. Trimming removed 3 bases from V and 2 bases from J, with 7 bases in between. CDR1 and CDR2 (germline): SGHNT, YYREEE (reference sequence). The CDR3 consists of 13 residues. Sequencing input: PBMCs or T cells enriched from blood (not recorded which). The chain carries TRBV5-4 and TRBJ2-3, with no clear D. The source of this sequence is a woman under 30 who had recovered from COVID-19. DNA for the CDR3: TGTGCCAGCAGCTATAGAAACACAGATACGCAGTATTTT. Protein sequence: CASSYRNTDTQYF.